This TCR beta chain is from a study of blood T cell repertoires in COVID-19. This CDR3 has 14 residues. Trimming left V 0 bases short and J 2 bases short, with 9 bases between. Germline assignment: CDR1 SGHRS and CDR2 YFSETQ. Profiled with immunoSEQ multiplex PCR; TCRdb holds only in-frame clones, not every one. This sample has 250,000 to 300,000 clones; 84% occur once, and the top ten carry around 4%. As for this clone: The same CDR3 also results from other DNA sequences found in this sample.

The TCR comes from a man aged 60 to 75 with acute or convalescent COVID-19. The chain employs TRBV5-1 and TRBJ2-7; unclear D gene. Input material: peripheral blood. CDR3 DNA sequence: TGCGCCAGCAGCTTGGGAGGTCGGGCCTACGAGCAGTACTTC. The encoded protein is CASSLGGRAYEQYF.